The rows below give T cell receptor beta chains drawn from one sample of a study of cytomegalovirus exposure and HLA in healthy donors. Assay: immunoSEQ multiplex PCR; the TCRdb copy retains only in-frame clones and omits some. The sample carries 95,000 to 110,000 clones, 10% recorded once. Sequencing was carried out using PBMCs. These receptors all come from a man between 40 and 49 years old in good health and CMV-seropositive. CDR3s include the opening cysteine and the closing phenylalanine or tryptophan. D genes are given only for firm matches. Clone size is shown for a subset of rows, as once, few, many or a class of expanded clone.

V	J	length	size	D	CDR3	DNA
TRBV29-1	TRBJ2-4	14	few	TRBD1	CSVVPGQGQNIQYF	TGCAGCGTGGTCCCGGGACAGGGACAAAACATTCAGTACTTC
TRBV9	TRBJ2-7	14	.	.	CASSVGDSNNEQYF	TGTGCCAGCAGCGTAGGCGACAGTAACAACGAGCAGTACTTC
TRBV4-3	TRBJ2-3	15	few	TRBD2	CASSQSSGSADTQYF	TGCGCCAGCAGCCAGTCTAGCGGGAGCGCAGATACGCAGTATTTT
TRBV14	TRBJ1-1	13	few	.	CASSQGTGVEAFF	TGTGCCAGCAGCCAAGGAACAGGAGTTGAAGCTTTCTTT
TRBV6-5	TRBJ1-2	11	.	TRBD1	CASTGGYGYTF	TGTGCCAGCACAGGGGGCTATGGCTACACCTTC
TRBV7-9	TRBJ2-2	15	few	.	CASSLKDSGTGELFF	TGTGCCAGCAGCTTAAAAGATAGCGGCACCGGGGAGCTGTTTTTT
TRBV19	TRBJ1-1	11	.	.	CASRDGFEAFF	TGTGCCAGTAGAGACGGGTTTGAAGCTTTCTTT
TRBV5-1	TRBJ2-7	14	few	.	CASRLGTPSYEQYF	TGCGCCAGCAGACTTGGGACACCTTCCTACGAGCAGTACTTC
TRBV6-5	TRBJ2-5	15	few	.	CASSYQSVSPGTQYF	TGTGCCAGCAGTTACCAATCTGTCTCACCGGGGACCCAGTACTTC
TRBV9	TRBJ2-5	16	.	.	CASSVEGGGPAQTQYF	TGTGCCAGCAGCGTAGAGGGGGGAGGGCCGGCCCAGACCCAGTACTTC
TRBV11-3	TRBJ2-7	15	few	TRBD2	CASSLDSGSSWEQYF	TGTGCCAGCAGCTTAGATAGCGGGAGTTCTTGGGAGCAGTACTTC
TRBV21-1	TRBJ2-5	16	few	.	CASSLARDRVQETQYF	TGTGCCAGCAGCCTTGCGAGGGACAGGGTACAAGAGACCCAGTACTTC
TRBV9	TRBJ2-3	13	.	.	CASSPSPPDTQYF	TGTGCCAGCAGCCCCTCCCCTCCAGATACGCAGTATTTT
TRBV7-9	TRBJ2-3	14	few	TRBD2	CASSRAGVTDTQYF	TGTGCCAGCAGCAGAGCGGGAGTCACAGATACGCAGTATTTT
TRBV18	TRBJ2-5	14	few	.	CASSPLAKQETQYF	TGTGCCAGCTCACCACTAGCAAAACAAGAGACCCAGTACTTC
TRBV11-3	TRBJ1-1	16	few	TRBD1	CASSLPRGSVNTEAFF	TGTGCCAGCAGCTTACCCAGGGGGTCGGTGAACACTGAAGCTTTCTTT
TRBV2	TRBJ2-1	13	.	TRBD2	CASSEAVAQRGFF	TGTGCCAGCAGTGAAGCGGTGGCTCAGCGGGGGTTCTTC
TRBV7-9	TRBJ2-7	15	.	TRBD2	CASSSIAGLVYEQYF	TGTGCCAGCAGTTCCATAGCGGGATTAGTTTACGAGCAGTACTTC
TRBV27	TRBJ1-5	15	.	.	CASSLAGDSNQPQHF	TGTGCCAGCAGTTTGGCAGGGGATAGCAATCAGCCCCAGCATTTT
TRBV6-5	TRBJ2-1	15	.	.	CASSYDRLSYNEQFF	TGTGCCAGCAGTTACGACAGGCTGTCCTACAATGAGCAGTTCTTC
TRBV10-3	TRBJ2-2	14	few	TRBD2	CAIKGLATGGELFF	TGTGCCATCAAGGGACTAGCCACGGGCGGGGAGCTGTTTTTT
TRBV29-1	TRBJ2-5	13	few	.	CSVPSSRQETQYF	TGCAGCGTTCCTTCTAGCAGACAAGAGACCCAGTACTTC
TRBV4-1	TRBJ2-1	14	few	.	CATSRVYQYNEQFF	TGCGCCACCTCCCGGGTCTACCAATACAATGAGCAGTTCTTC
TRBV6-5	TRBJ2-7	13	few	.	CASRSLSLYEQYF	TGTGCCAGCAGAAGTTTATCACTCTACGAGCAGTACTTC
TRBV4-3	TRBJ1-1	15	few	.	CASSPRTDHNTEAFF	TGCGCCAGCAGCCCTAGGACAGATCATAACACTGAAGCTTTCTTT
TRBV7-2	TRBJ2-2	15	.	TRBD2	CASTGTSGRSGELFF	TGTGCCAGTACCGGGACTAGCGGGAGGAGCGGGGAGCTGTTTTTT
TRBV9	TRBJ2-5	15	.	.	CASSVAGQGRETQYF	TGTGCCAGCAGCGTAGCTGGGCAGGGGCGTGAGACCCAGTACTTC
TRBV4-2	TRBJ2-7	17	.	TRBD1	CASSQGPGQGAKDEQYF	TGTGCCAGCAGCCAGGGTCCGGGACAGGGGGCGAAGGACGAGCAGTACTTC
TRBV6-1	TRBJ1-5	17	few	.	CARSEVGQGVGNQPQHF	TGTGCCAGAAGTGAAGTCGGCCAAGGGGTGGGCAATCAGCCCCAGCATTTT
TRBV5-6	TRBJ1-2	14	.	.	CASSLERAFYGYTF	TGTGCCAGCAGCTTGGAGCGAGCGTTCTATGGCTACACCTTC
TRBV7-8	TRBJ2-1	16	few	TRBD2	CASSLGTSGTLREQFF	TGTGCCAGCAGCTTAGGGACTAGCGGGACCCTTAGAGAGCAGTTCTTC
TRBV7-7	TRBJ2-1	16	.	.	CAARVASEDSYNEQFF	TGTGCGGCGCGGGTGGCTAGCGAGGACTCCTACAATGAGCAGTTCTTC
TRBV4-3	TRBJ1-2	13	.	.	CASSQDGRSRYTF	TGCGCCAGCAGCCAAGACGGGAGGTCAAGGTACACCTTC
TRBV27	TRBJ2-7	16	.	TRBD2	CASSISSSGRGYEQYF	TGTGCCAGCAGCATTTCCTCTAGCGGGAGGGGATACGAGCAGTACTTC
TRBV4-3	TRBJ2-1	16	few	TRBD2	CASSQLTSGGYNEQFF	TGCGCCAGCAGCCAGTTGACTAGCGGGGGTTACAATGAGCAGTTCTTC
TRBV25-1	TRBJ1-1	13	few	.	CASSGTVNTEAFF	TGTGCCAGCAGTGGGACAGTGAACACTGAAGCTTTCTTT
TRBV19	TRBJ2-3	15	few	.	CASSNSGFHGDTQYF	TGTGCCAGTAGCAATAGCGGCTTCCATGGAGATACGCAGTATTTT
TRBV2	TRBJ1-5	13	.	.	CASSDYSNQPQHF	TGTGCCAGCAGTGATTATAGCAATCAGCCCCAGCATTTT
TRBV25-1	TRBJ2-2	16	few	.	CASMPRGTSHTGELFF	TGTGCCAGCATGCCGAGGGGGACATCCCACACCGGGGAGCTGTTTTTT
TRBV18	TRBJ1-5	17	.	TRBD1	CASSPGKGAQSNQPQHF	TGTGCCAGCTCACCGGGGAAGGGGGCTCAGAGCAATCAGCCCCAGCATTTT
TRBV27	TRBJ2-7	14	few	.	CASAPPNSLYEQYF	TGTGCCAGCGCCCCGCCGAATTCCCTCTACGAGCAGTACTTC
TRBV7-2	TRBJ2-5	15	few	TRBD1	CASSYLTGVEETQYF	TGTGCCAGCAGCTATTTAACAGGGGTCGAAGAGACCCAGTACTTC
TRBV6-5	TRBJ2-2	15	.	TRBD2	CASTGTSGVTGELFF	TGTGCCAGCACCGGGACTAGCGGAGTCACCGGGGAGCTGTTTTTT
TRBV6-5	TRBJ1-5	15	.	.	CASSYSIGGNQPQHF	TGTGCCAGCAGTTACTCGATAGGGGGTAATCAGCCCCAGCATTTT
TRBV5-1	TRBJ1-1	16	.	.	CASSIRDSYTNTEAFF	TGCGCCAGCAGCATCCGGGACTCCTACACGAACACTGAAGCTTTCTTT